This T cell receptor beta chain emerged from a study of cytomegalovirus exposure and HLA in healthy donors. In the study overall: An analysis done earlier identified 120 million or so unique TCR beta sequences from around 180 million T cells.

The CDR3 covers 13 residues. V was shortened by 1 base and J by 5 bases, with 8 bases between the two germline ends. Germline CDR1 is SGHAT and CDR2 is FQNNGV. Findings and limits, study-wide: Several of the most significant clusters were apparently associated with common viral pathogens in a later analysis.

Regarding this clone: Its antigen is still unknown.

Donors counted as nominally healthy when sampled, yet unrecorded immune exposures were likely. Amplification used 60 Vbeta primers and 13 Jbeta primers. TCRdb's table, derived via immunoSEQ multiplex PCR, lists solely in-frame clones and lacks some. The sample records over 150,000 clones, roughly four fifths being singletons. Material: PBMCs. The source of this sequence is a male donor in good health and CMV-seropositive. The J gene is TRBJ1-1, the V gene TRBV11-2; D not certain. CDR3 nucleotide sequence: TGTGCCAGCAGCTTAGCTGCGCGGACTGAAGCTTTCTTT. Amino acids: CASSLAARTEAFF.